This TCR beta chain stems from a study of STAT3 mutations in large granular lymphocyte leukemia. Study conclusions and caveats: In about 30% of the 18 patients, new TCR clonotypes emerged after therapy. At least one immunodominant TCR beta clonotype appeared in every T-cell large granular lymphocyte leukemia patient. Clonal expansion was inferred from samples taken at other timepoints.

V lost 0 bases and J 2 bases, leaving 16 bases between the germline ends. There are 17 residues in the CDR3. From germline, CDR1 is SGHNT and CDR2 YYREEE (reference sequence). The assay was immunoSEQ multiplex PCR, and TCRdb's table has in-frame clones only and misses some. The sample contains several thousand clones, around nine tenths of which appear only once. Notes on this clone: What it binds is unknown.

This sequence was found in a man older than 75 with T-cell large granular lymphocyte leukemia. Some clones in this sample may be carry-over from other donors' samples. The rearrangement uses TRBV5-4 and TRBJ2-3; D is possibly TRBD1 or TRBD2 (5 bases each). Sequenced material: peripheral blood mononuclear cells. The CDR3 coding sequence is TGTGCCAGCAGCTTGGGGGGGATGGCACCGCACACAGATACGCAGTATTTT. Its translation: CASSLGGMAPHTDTQYF.